This record looks at one T cell receptor (beta chain) sequence and its context. Germline CDR1 KGHSH, CDR2 LQKENI. The CDR3 sequence is 15 residues long. Losses at the gene ends were 4 bases for V and 2 bases for J; bases not matched to a gene: 6. This sample is drawn from a study of blood T cell repertoires in COVID-19. TCRdb's copy holds only in-frame clones and misses some; the assay was immunoSEQ multiplex PCR. The sample carries about 71,000 clones, around nine tenths recorded once. The material sequenced was peripheral blood. The source is a woman between 18 and 29 years old with acute or convalescent COVID-19. This chain uses TRBV18 with TRBJ2-3; 7 bases match TRBD1. CDR3 DNA sequence: TGTGCCAGCTCACGATGGGACAGATCCACAGATACGCAGTATTTT. It codes for CASSRWDRSTDTQYF.